This T cell receptor (beta chain) was documented in a study of control samples from healthy donors and cancer patients. This CDR3 contains 17 residues. V trimming: 3 bases; J trimming: 6 bases; junction bases outside the gene matches: 9. The germline V gene encodes CDR1 KGHSH and CDR2 LQKENI. TCRdb's copy holds only in-frame clones and misses some; the assay was immunoSEQ multiplex PCR. This table holds tens of thousands of clones, roughly 89% found once. The clonotype comes from a woman aged 55-69 years in good health. Source material: blood. V gene TRBV18 combines with J gene TRBJ1-5, with 12 bases aligning to TRBD1. CDR3 protein: CASSPIPGTGGFQPQHF. CDR3 sequence (DNA): TGTGCCAGCTCACCTATCCCCGGGACAGGGGGCTTTCAGCCCCAGCATTTT.